A selection of T cell receptor beta chains follows, all from one sample in a study of CXCR3-negative and CXCR3-positive naive CD8 T cells. One entry per CDR3 protein, without DNA, is what TCRdb gives after re-calling the 5' RACE reads. The sample data list under 55,000 distinct CDR3 sequences. The source material was memory CD8+ T cells from blood. Receptors originate from a human donor in good health. Some clones in this sample may be carry-over from other donors' samples. The CDR3 runs from the conserved cysteine through the conserved F or W. The order of the fields is CDR3 protein, J gene, V gene, clone size. A clone size is listed for some rows: how often the clone was seen (once, few, many), or a class if it is expanded.

CASSSTAWAGYTF,TRBJ1-2,TRBV7-2,-
CASSFGGQEYNEQFF,TRBJ2-1,TRBV4-3,-
CGSSRGGNTEAFF,TRBJ1-1,TRBV12-3/TRBV12-4,-
CSARGTRNNYEQYF,TRBJ2-7,TRBV20-1,-
CASSVGQGYYGYTF,TRBJ1-2,TRBV9,-
CASSLGTSGNEQFF,TRBJ2-1,TRBV28,-
CASSRTDSGNTIYF,TRBJ1-3,TRBV3-1,-
CASSSEGSWLYGYTF,TRBJ1-2,TRBV7-8,-
CASSLGRLNYGYTF,TRBJ1-2,TRBV7-8,-
CASSQGTSGWEEQFF,TRBJ2-1,TRBV14,-
CASSFTGTNTEAFF,TRBJ1-1,TRBV28,-
CSVLLPTGGSTGELFF,TRBJ2-2,TRBV29-1,-
CASSSPGDPGNTIYF,TRBJ1-3,TRBV7-9,-
CASSQARNSPLHF,TRBJ1-6,TRBV4-1,-
CASSLDGTGTDTQYF,TRBJ2-3,TRBV5-1,-
CASRRPGVGETQYF,TRBJ2-5,TRBV7-9,-
CSVEAYSSYNEQFF,TRBJ2-1,TRBV29-1,-
CASSLAVGNEQFF,TRBJ2-1,TRBV7-6,-
CASSLRPSDPYEQYF,TRBJ2-7,TRBV7-8,-
CASSLTTISYGYTF,TRBJ1-2,TRBV28,-
CSVVQGPEQYF,TRBJ2-7,TRBV29-1,-
CASSQGATGRLSYEQYF,TRBJ2-7,TRBV4-3,-
CSVEDRPHPDQPQHF,TRBJ1-5,TRBV29-1,-
CASSYQDRVGGYTF,TRBJ1-2,TRBV6-6,-
CASSFSQGSNQPQHF,TRBJ1-5,TRBV28,-
CASSPSRRLAGGEIPTNEQFF,TRBJ2-1,TRBV3-1,medium-sized
CASGTRGDEQYF,TRBJ2-7,TRBV9,-
CASSETGFANEQFF,TRBJ2-1,TRBV9,-
CASRPSDRNTGELFF,TRBJ2-2,TRBV28,-
CSAIPGQGSRYEQYF,TRBJ2-7,TRBV20-1,-
CASSSTGAEKLFF,TRBJ1-4,TRBV7-9,-
CSAPSLGDVSYGYTF,TRBJ1-2,TRBV29-1,-
CASSLAGVGEGQFF,TRBJ2-1,TRBV5-6,-
CASSLPSGVDTQYF,TRBJ2-3,TRBV5-5,-
CASSVGSSIGQHGYTF,TRBJ1-2,TRBV5-1,-
CASKYRERDHKETQYF,TRBJ2-5,TRBV5-5,-
CASQAQGFKETQYF,TRBJ2-5,TRBV12-3/TRBV12-4,-
CASRRTGGVYEQYF,TRBJ2-7,TRBV3-1,-
CASSPRGGNEQYF,TRBJ2-7,TRBV7-9,-
CASSKVDSSNQPQHF,TRBJ1-5,TRBV21-1,-